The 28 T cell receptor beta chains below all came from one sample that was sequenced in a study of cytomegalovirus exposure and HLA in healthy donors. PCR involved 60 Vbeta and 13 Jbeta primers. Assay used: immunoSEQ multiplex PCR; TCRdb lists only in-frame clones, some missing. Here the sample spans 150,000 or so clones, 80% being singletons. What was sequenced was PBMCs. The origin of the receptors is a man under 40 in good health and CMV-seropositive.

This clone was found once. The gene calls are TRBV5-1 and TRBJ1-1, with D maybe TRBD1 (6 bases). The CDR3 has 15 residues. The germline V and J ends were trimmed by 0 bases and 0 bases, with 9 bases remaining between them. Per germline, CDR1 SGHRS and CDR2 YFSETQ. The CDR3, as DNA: TGCGCCAGCAGCTTGGCGTACAGGGTGAACACTGAAGCTTTCTTT. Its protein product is CASSLAYRVNTEAFF.

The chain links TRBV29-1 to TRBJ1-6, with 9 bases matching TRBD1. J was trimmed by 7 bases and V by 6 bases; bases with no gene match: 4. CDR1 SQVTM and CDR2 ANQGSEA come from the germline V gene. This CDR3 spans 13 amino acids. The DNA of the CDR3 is TGCAGCGTCGGGGGGACAGGGAATTCACCCCTCCACTTT. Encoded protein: CSVGGTGNSPLHF.

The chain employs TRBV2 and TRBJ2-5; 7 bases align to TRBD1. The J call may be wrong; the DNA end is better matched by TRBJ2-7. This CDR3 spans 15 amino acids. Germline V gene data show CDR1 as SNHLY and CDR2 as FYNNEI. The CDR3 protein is CASSIEGQTSYEQYF. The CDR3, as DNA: TGTGCCAGCAGCATAGAGGGACAGACCTCCTACGAGCAGTACTTC.

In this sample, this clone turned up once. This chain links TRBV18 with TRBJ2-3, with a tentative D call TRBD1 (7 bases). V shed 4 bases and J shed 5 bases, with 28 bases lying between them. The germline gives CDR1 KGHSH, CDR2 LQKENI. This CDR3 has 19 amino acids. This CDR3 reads CASSRNHRTGPLGGDTQYF. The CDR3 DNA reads TGTGCCAGCTCACGCAACCATAGGACAGGACCCTTGGGGGGAGATACGCAGTATTTT.

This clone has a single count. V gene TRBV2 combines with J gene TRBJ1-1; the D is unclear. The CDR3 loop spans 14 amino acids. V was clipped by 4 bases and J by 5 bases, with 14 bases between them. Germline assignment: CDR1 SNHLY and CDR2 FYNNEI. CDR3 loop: CASSVLEGRTEAFF. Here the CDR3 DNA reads TGTGCCAGCAGTGTCTTGGAGGGTCGGACTGAAGCTTTCTTT.

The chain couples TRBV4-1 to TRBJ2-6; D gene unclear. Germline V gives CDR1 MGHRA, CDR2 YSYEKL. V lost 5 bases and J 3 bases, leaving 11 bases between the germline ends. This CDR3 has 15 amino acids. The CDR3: CASSYKTGGANVLTF. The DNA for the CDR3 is TGCGCCAGCAGCTACAAAACGGGTGGGGCCAACGTCCTGACTTTC.

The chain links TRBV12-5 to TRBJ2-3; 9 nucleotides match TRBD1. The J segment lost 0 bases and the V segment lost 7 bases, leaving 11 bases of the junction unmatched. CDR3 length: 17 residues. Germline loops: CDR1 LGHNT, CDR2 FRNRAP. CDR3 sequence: CASVYRGLSVSTDTQYF. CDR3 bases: TGTGCTAGTGTCTACAGGGGGCTAAGCGTAAGCACAGATACGCAGTATTTT.

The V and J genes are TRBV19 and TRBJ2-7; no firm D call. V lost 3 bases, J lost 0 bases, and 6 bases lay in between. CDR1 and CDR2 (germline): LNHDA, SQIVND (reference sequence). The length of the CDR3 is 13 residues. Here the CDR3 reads CASSIASSYEQYF. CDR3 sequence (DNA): TGTGCCAGTAGTATCGCGAGCTCCTACGAGCAGTACTTC.

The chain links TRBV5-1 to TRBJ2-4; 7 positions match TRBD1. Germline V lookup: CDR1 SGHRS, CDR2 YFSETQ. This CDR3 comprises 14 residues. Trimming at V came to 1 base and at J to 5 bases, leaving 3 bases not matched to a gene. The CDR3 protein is CASSLLGTENIQYF. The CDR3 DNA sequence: TGCGCCAGCAGCTTGTTAGGGACAGAAAACATTCAGTACTTC.

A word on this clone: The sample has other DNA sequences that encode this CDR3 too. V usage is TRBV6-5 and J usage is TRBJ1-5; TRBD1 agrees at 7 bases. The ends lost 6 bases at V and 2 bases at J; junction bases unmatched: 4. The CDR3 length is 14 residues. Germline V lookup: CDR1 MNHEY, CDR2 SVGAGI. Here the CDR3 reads CASSSTGGNQPQHF. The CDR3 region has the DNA TGTGCCAGCAGCTCTACAGGGGGCAATCAGCCCCAGCATTTT.

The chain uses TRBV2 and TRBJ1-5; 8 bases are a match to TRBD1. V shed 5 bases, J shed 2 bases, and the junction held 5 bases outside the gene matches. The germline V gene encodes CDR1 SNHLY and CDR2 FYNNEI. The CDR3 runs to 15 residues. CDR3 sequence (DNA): TGTGCCAGCAGTCGGGGGACAGGCGGCAATCAGCCCCAGCATTTT. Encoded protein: CASSRGTGGNQPQHF. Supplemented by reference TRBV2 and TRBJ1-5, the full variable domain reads EPEVTQTPSHQVTQMGQEVILRCVPISNHLYFYWYRQILGQKVEFLVSFYNNEISEKSEIFDDQFSVERPDGSNFTLKIRSTKLEDSAMYFCASSRGTGGNQPQHFGDGTRLSIL.

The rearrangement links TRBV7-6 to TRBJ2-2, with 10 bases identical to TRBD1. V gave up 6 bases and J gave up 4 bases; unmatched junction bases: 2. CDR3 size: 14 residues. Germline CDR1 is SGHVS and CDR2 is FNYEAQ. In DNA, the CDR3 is TGTGCCAGCAGGAGGACAGGGGGCACCGGGGAGCTGTTTTTT. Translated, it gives CASRRTGGTGELFF.

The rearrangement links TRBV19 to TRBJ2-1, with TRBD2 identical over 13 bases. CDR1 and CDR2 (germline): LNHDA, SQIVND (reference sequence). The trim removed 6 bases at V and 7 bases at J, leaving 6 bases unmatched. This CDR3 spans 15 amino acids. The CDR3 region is CASSIGTSGDNEQFF. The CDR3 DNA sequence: TGTGCCAGTAGCATCGGGACTAGCGGGGATAATGAGCAGTTCTTC.

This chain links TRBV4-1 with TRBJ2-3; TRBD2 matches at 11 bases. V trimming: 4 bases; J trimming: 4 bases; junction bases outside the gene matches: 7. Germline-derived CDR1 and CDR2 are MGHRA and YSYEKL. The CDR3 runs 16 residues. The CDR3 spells CASSPTSGSAADTQYF. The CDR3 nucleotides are TGCGCCAGCAGCCCTACTAGCGGGAGCGCCGCAGATACGCAGTATTTT.

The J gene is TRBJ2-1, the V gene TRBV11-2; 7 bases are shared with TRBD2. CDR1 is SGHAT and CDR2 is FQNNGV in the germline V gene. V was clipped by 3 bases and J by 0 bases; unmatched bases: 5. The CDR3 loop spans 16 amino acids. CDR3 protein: CASSFHGGSSYNEQFF. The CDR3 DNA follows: TGTGCCAGCAGCTTTCACGGCGGGAGCTCCTACAATGAGCAGTTCTTC.

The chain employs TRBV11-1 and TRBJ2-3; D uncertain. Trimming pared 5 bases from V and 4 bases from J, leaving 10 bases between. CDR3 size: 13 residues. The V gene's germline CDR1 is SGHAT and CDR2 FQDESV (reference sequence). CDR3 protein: CASSPTMSDTQYF. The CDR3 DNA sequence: TGTGCCAGCAGCCCTACTATGTCAGATACGCAGTATTTT.

This CDR3 reads CASSLAGASGTDTQYF. The CDR3 DNA follows: TGTGCCAGCAGCTTAGCAGGGGCTAGCGGCACAGATACGCAGTATTTT. The chain links TRBV7-8 to TRBJ2-3, with TRBD2 as a possible D gene (6 bases). The CDR3 extends over 16 amino acids. The germline V and J ends were trimmed by 0 bases and 1 base, with 11 bases remaining between them. Per germline, CDR1 SGHVS and CDR2 FQNEAQ.

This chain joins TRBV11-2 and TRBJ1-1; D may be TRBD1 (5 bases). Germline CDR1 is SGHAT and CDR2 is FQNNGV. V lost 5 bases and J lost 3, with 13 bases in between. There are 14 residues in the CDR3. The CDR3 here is CASSTGWGDTEAFF. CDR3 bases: TGTGCCAGCAGCACCGGTTGGGGCGACACTGAAGCTTTCTTT.

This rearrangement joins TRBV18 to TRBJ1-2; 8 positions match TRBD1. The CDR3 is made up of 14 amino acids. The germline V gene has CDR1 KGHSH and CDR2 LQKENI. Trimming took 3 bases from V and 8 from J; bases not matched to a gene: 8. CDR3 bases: TGTGCCAGCTCACCCGGGACAGGAAGAGGAGGCTACACCTTC. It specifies CASSPGTGRGGYTF.

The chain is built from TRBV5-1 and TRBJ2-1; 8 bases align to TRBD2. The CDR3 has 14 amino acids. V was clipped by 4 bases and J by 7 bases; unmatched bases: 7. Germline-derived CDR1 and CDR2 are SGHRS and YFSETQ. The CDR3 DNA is TGCGCCAGCAGCCCTGGGGTAGCGGGGAATGAGCAGTTCTTC. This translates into CASSPGVAGNEQFF.

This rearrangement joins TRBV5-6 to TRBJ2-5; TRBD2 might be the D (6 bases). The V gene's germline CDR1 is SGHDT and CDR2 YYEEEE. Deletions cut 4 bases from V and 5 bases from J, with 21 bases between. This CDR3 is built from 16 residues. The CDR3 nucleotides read TGTGCCAGCAGCCGGCAGGCGGCGGGACGGTGGGAGACCCAGTACTTC. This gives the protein CASSRQAAGRWETQYF.

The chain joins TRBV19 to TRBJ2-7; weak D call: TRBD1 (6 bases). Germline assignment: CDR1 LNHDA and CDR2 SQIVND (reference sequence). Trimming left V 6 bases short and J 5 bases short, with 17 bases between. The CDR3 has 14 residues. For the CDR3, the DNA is TGTGCCAGTAGGGGGGCAGGGGTCCCCCACGAGCAGTACTTC. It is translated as CASRGAGVPHEQYF.

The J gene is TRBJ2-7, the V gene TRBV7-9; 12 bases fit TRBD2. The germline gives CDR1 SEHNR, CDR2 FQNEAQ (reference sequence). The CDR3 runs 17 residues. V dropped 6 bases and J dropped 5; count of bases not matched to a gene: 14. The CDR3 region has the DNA TGTGCCAGCAGTATGACTAGCGGGAGCGTTCCCCTCGACGAGCAGTACTTC. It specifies CASSMTSGSVPLDEQYF. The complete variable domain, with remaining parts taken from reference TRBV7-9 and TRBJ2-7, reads DTGVSQNPRHKITKRGQNVTFRCDPISEHNRLYWYRQTLGQGPEFLTYFQNEAQLEKSRLLSDRFSAERPKGSFSTLEIQRTEQGDSAMYLCASSMTSGSVPLDEQYFGPGTRLTVT.

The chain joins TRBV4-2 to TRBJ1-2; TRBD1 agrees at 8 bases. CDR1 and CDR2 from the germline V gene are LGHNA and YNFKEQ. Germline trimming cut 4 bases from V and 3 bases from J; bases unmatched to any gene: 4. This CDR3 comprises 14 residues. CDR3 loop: CASSRLGQDYGYTF. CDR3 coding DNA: TGTGCCAGCAGCCGCCTGGGACAGGACTATGGCTACACCTTC.

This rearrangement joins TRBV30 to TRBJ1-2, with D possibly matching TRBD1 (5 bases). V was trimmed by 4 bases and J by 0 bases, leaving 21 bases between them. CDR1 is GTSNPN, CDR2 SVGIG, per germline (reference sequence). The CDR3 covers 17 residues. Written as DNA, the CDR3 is TGTGCCTGGACCTCTTCTTCGGCAGGGCGAACTAACTATGGCTACACCTTC. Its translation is CAWTSSSAGRTNYGYTF.

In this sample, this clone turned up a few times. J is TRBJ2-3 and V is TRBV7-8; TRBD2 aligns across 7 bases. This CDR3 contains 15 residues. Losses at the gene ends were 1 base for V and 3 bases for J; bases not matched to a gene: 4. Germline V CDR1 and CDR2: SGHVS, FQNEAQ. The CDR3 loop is CASSLVPGLTDTQYF. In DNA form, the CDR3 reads TGTGCCAGCAGCTTAGTTCCGGGACTAACAGATACGCAGTATTTT.

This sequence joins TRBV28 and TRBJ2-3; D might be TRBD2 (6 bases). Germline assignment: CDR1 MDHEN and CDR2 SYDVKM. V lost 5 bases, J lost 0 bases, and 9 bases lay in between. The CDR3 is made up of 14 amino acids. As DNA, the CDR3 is TGTGCCAGCAGTCGCGGGGTTAGCACAGATACGCAGTATTTT. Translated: CASSRGVSTDTQYF.

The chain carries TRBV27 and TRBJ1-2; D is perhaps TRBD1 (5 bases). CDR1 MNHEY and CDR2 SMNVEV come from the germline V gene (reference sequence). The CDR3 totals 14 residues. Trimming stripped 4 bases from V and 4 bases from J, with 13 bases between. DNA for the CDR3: TGTGCCAGCAGTTCCACGGGGGGATTCTATGGCTACACCTTC. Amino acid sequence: CASSSTGGFYGYTF.